Below, 23 T cell receptor beta chains from the same sample are listed, as sequenced in a study of blood T cell repertoires in COVID-19. Generated by immunoSEQ multiplex PCR, the TCRdb table keeps only in-frame clones and is missing some. The sample comprises more than 350,000 clones, just under 90% of which are singletons, and around 9.3% rests with the top ten. The sequenced sample consisted of PBMCs or T cells enriched from blood (not recorded which). The receptors derive from a woman in her forties or fifties who had recovered from COVID-19.

The chain is built from TRBV19 and TRBJ2-7, with 11 positions matching TRBD1. In germline, CDR1 is LNHDA, CDR2 SQIVND (reference sequence). The CDR3 spans 14 residues. Trimming cost V 5 bases and J 6 bases; bases outside gene matches: 6. CDR3 bases: TGTGCCAGTAGTGGACAGGGGGCAGGTCGCGAGCAGTACTTC. This encodes CASSGQGAGREQYF. The whole variable domain, filled in from reference TRBV19 and TRBJ2-7, reads DGGITQSPKYLFRKEGQNVTLSCEQNLNHDAMYWYRQDPGQGLRLIYYSQIVNDFQKGDIAEGYSVSREKKESFPLTVTSAQKNPTAFYLCASSGQGAGREQYFGPGTRLTVT.

The chain recombines TRBV28 with TRBJ1-6; 9 positions match TRBD1. J was trimmed by 8 bases and V by 6 bases; bases with no gene match: 5. CDR1 is MDHEN, CDR2 SYDVKM, per germline. This CDR3 has 14 amino acids. CDR3 DNA sequence: TGTGCCAGCAGAAGGGACAGGGTTGATTCACCCCTCCACTTT. Translating gives CASRRDRVDSPLHF. The whole variable domain, filled in from reference TRBV28 and TRBJ1-6, reads DVKVTQSSRYLVKRTGEKVFLECVQDMDHENMFWYRQDPGLGLRLIYFSYDVKMKEKGDIPEGYSVSREKKERFSLILESASTNQTSMYLCASRRDRVDSPLHFGNGTRLTVT.

A single count supports this clone. The rearrangement uses TRBV4-2 and TRBJ2-5; 11 bases line up with TRBD2. The CDR3 length is 16 residues. CDR1 LGHNA and CDR2 YNFKEQ come from the germline V gene. Germline trimming cut 4 bases from V and 0 bases from J; bases unmatched to any gene: 4. CDR3 sequence (DNA): TGTGCCAGCAGCCCAGGGACTAGCGGTAACCAAGAGACCCAGTACTTC. Translation: CASSPGTSGNQETQYF.

V and J are TRBV4-3 and TRBJ2-3; 7 bases are shared with TRBD1. Trimming at V came to 4 bases and at J to 2 bases, leaving 3 bases not matched to a gene. This CDR3 is built from 14 residues. CDR1 is LGHNA and CDR2 is YSLEER in the germline V gene. The CDR3 nucleotides read TGCGCCAGCAGCCCTGACAGGGTCACAGATACGCAGTATTTT. As protein: CASSPDRVTDTQYF.

The rearrangement uses TRBV29-1 and TRBJ1-2, with a weak D call TRBD1 (5 bases). V shed 2 bases and J shed 6 bases, with 10 bases lying between them. Germline loops: CDR1 SQVTM, CDR2 ANQGSEA. The CDR3 has 12 residues. DNA of the CDR3: TGCAGCGTTGAACCCAGGGTAGATGGCTACACCTTC. Amino acid sequence: CSVEPRVDGYTF.

The chain uses TRBV12-3 or TRBV12-4 and TRBJ1-1; TRBD1 is a possible D gene (5 bases). This CDR3 has 11 amino acids. V lost 6 bases and J 10 bases, leaving 12 bases between the germline ends. The DNA of the CDR3 is TGTGCCAGCAGCCCTGGGGCGCGAGCTTTCTTT. As protein: CASSPGARAFF.

The V gene is TRBV19, the J gene TRBJ1-5, with a weak D call TRBD1 (5 bases). Germline loops: CDR1 LNHDA, CDR2 SQIVND (reference sequence). The CDR3 has 20 amino acids. V was trimmed by 0 bases and J by 0 bases, leaving 21 bases between them. The chain's CDR3 is CASSIDPLRDWINSNQPQHF. The DNA of the CDR3 is TGTGCCAGTAGTATAGATCCCCTCAGGGACTGGATCAATAGCAATCAGCCCCAGCATTTT.

The V call is TRBV5-4, the J call TRBJ2-1; D gene uncertain. The CDR3 consists of 12 residues. Trimming stripped 4 bases from V and 7 bases from J, with 9 bases between. Germline lookup yields CDR1 SGHNT and CDR2 YYREEE (reference sequence). The CDR3 sequence: CASSGPKNEQFF. DNA of the CDR3: TGTGCCAGCAGCGGCCCGAAGAATGAGCAGTTCTTC. The entire variable domain, with the rest obtained from reference TRBV5-4 and TRBJ2-1, is as follows: ETGVTQSPTHLIKTRGQQVTLRCSSQSGHNTVSWYQQALGQGPQFIFQYYREEENGRGNFPPRFSGLQFPNYSSELNVNALELDDSALYLCASSGPKNEQFFGPGTRLTVL.

This clone was seen only a few times. This chain connects TRBV28 to TRBJ2-2; a weak D match, TRBD1 (6 bases). Trimming stripped 8 bases from V and 1 base from J, with 23 bases between. The V gene's germline CDR1 is MDHEN and CDR2 SYDVKM. The CDR3 covers 18 residues. Here the CDR3 reads CASCPATGLLRNTGELFF. Written as DNA, the CDR3 is TGTGCCAGCTGTCCCGCCACAGGGTTGTTAAGGAACACCGGGGAGCTGTTTTTT. Complete variable domain (other parts from reference TRBV28 and TRBJ2-2): DVKVTQSSRYLVKRTGEKVFLECVQDMDHENMFWYRQDPGLGLRLIYFSYDVKMKEKGDIPEGYSVSREKKERFSLILESASTNQTSMYLCASCPATGLLRNTGELFFGEGSRLTVL.

V and J are TRBV5-1 and TRBJ1-4; TRBD1 matches 9 bases. V trimming: 0 bases; J trimming: 7 bases; junction bases outside the gene matches: 13. Germline CDR1 SGHRS, CDR2 YFSETQ. The CDR3 spans 18 residues. Here the CDR3 reads CASSLALGGDRAGEKLFF. DNA of the CDR3: TGCGCCAGCAGCTTGGCGCTCGGAGGGGACAGGGCGGGTGAAAAACTGTTTTTT.

CDR3 DNA: TGTGCCAGCAGCTTGAGCCGCCCTAACTATGGCTACACCTTC. Its protein product is CASSLSRPNYGYTF. The V and J genes are TRBV2 and TRBJ1-2, with D hard to call. The CDR3 totals 14 residues. The germline V gene encodes CDR1 SNHLY and CDR2 FYNNEI. With 6 bases removed from V and 0 bases from J, the gap between germline ends came to 11 bases.

This clone has just one count. The V and J genes are TRBV15 and TRBJ1-3; 8 bases line up with TRBD1. V lost 8 bases, J lost 1 base, and 4 bases stayed unmatched. The V gene's germline CDR1 is LNHNV and CDR2 YYDKDF (reference sequence). This CDR3 is built from 14 residues. The chain's CDR3 is CATGQGPSGNTIYF. In DNA form, the CDR3 reads TGTGCCACCGGACAGGGCCCATCTGGAAACACCATATATTTT.

V is TRBV20-1 and J is TRBJ2-1, with 8 bases fitting TRBD2. The CDR3 length is 17 residues. With V trimmed by 3 bases and J by 4 bases, 14 bases remained unmatched. The germline V gene encodes CDR1 DFQATT and CDR2 SNEGSKA (reference sequence). The chain's CDR3 is CSASPLGVAGLYNEQFF. Written as DNA, the CDR3 is TGCAGTGCTAGTCCGCTTGGGGTAGCGGGGTTGTACAATGAGCAGTTCTTC.

The V call is TRBV5-4, the J call TRBJ2-7; the match to TRBD2 covers 9 bases. CDR1 is SGHNT and CDR2 is YYREEE in the germline V gene (reference sequence). The CDR3 runs 15 residues. Trimming removed 0 bases from V and 2 bases from J; junction bases left unmatched: 3. The CDR3 sequence: CASSLGAGGAYEQYF. In DNA, the CDR3 is TGTGCCAGCAGCTTGGGAGCGGGGGGTGCCTACGAGCAGTACTTC.

To note about this clone: The same CDR3 arises from other DNA sequences in this sample as well. The V and J genes are TRBV3-1 (or the pseudogene TRBV3-2) and TRBJ2-7, with 7 bases fitting TRBD1. Looked up from germline, CDR1 is LGHDT and CDR2 is YNNKEL (reference sequence). After removal of 3 bases from V and 1 base from J, the junction contained 0 bases not matched to a gene. This CDR3 region has 13 residues. CDR3 residues: CASSQGQSYEQYF. As DNA, the CDR3 is TGTGCCAGCAGCCAGGGACAGTCCTACGAGCAGTACTTC.

The table lists this clone with a count of one. V is TRBV30 and J is TRBJ1-6; D uncertain. Germline loops: CDR1 GTSNPN, CDR2 SVGIG (reference sequence). Trimming left V 6 bases short and J 2 bases short, with 23 bases between. This CDR3 has 18 residues. The CDR3 reads CACTTGWQSLTYNSPLHF. The CDR3 nucleotides are TGTGCCTGCACAACCGGGTGGCAGAGTCTTACCTATAATTCACCCCTCCACTTT.

This clone was found a few times. The chain couples TRBV27 to TRBJ1-5; D is possibly TRBD1 (6 bases). Trimming cost V 5 bases and J 4 bases, with 18 bases left between them. The CDR3 runs to 16 residues. The V gene's germline CDR1 is MNHEY and CDR2 SMNVEV (reference sequence). The CDR3 nucleotides are TGTGCCAGCAGTCCAAAACAGGGTGGCTGGAATCAGCCCCAGCATTTT. Translated: CASSPKQGGWNQPQHF.

The count of this clone is one. The chain couples TRBV2 to TRBJ1-4, with D tentatively TRBD1 (5 bases). This CDR3 is built from 17 residues. Germline-derived CDR1 and CDR2 are SNHLY and FYNNEI. The V end was cut by 6 bases, the J end by 4 bases, with 21 bases between. The DNA of the CDR3 is TGTGCCAGCAGGACCTCCCCGGGTGGGGCCCGTAATGAAAAACTGTTTTTT. It encodes CASRTSPGGARNEKLFF.

The chain joins TRBV25-1 to TRBJ1-1; 7 bases fit TRBD1. CDR1 and CDR2 from the germline V gene are MGHDK and SYGVNS. V trimming: 3 bases; J trimming: 5 bases; junction bases outside the gene matches: 9. The CDR3 contains 15 residues. The CDR3 loop reads CASSEATGVRTEAFF. The CDR3 DNA is TGTGCCAGCAGTGAGGCTACAGGGGTGCGGACTGAAGCTTTCTTT.

The gene calls are TRBV30 and TRBJ1-2; 7 bases agree with TRBD1. With 5 bases clipped from V and 5 bases from J, the junction kept 5 bases outside the gene matches. There are 12 residues in the CDR3. Germline V gives CDR1 GTSNPN, CDR2 SVGIG (reference sequence). The CDR3 DNA reads as TGTGCCTGGGACAGGGCGAAATATGGCTACACCTTC. Translating it yields CAWDRAKYGYTF.

The rearrangement uses TRBV28 and TRBJ2-1; D is unclear. This CDR3 region has 14 residues. The germline V gene encodes CDR1 MDHEN and CDR2 SYDVKM. V was trimmed by 6 bases and J by 0 bases, leaving 9 bases between them. CDR3: CASSPLSSYNEQFF. In nucleotides, the CDR3 is TGTGCCAGCAGCCCACTAAGCTCCTACAATGAGCAGTTCTTC.

J is TRBJ2-7 and V is TRBV11-2, with D perhaps TRBD2 (5 bases). Germline lookup yields CDR1 SGHAT and CDR2 FQNNGV. This CDR3 contains 13 residues. V was shortened by 3 bases and J by 4 bases, with 10 bases between the two germline ends. DNA of the CDR3: TGTGCCAGCAGCTTGGGAGATATGTACGAGCAGTACTTC. Translated, it gives CASSLGDMYEQYF.

CDR3 sequence (DNA): TGTGCCAGCAGCATAAATAGCGGGGAAGCCTACAATGAGCAGTTCTTC. Translating gives CASSINSGEAYNEQFF. The chain links TRBV7-8 to TRBJ2-1, with 8 bases fitting TRBD2. Germline CDR1 reads SGHVS; CDR2 reads FQNEAQ. This CDR3 is 16 amino acids long. V lost 5 bases to trimming and J lost 2 bases; unmatched junction nucleotides: 8.